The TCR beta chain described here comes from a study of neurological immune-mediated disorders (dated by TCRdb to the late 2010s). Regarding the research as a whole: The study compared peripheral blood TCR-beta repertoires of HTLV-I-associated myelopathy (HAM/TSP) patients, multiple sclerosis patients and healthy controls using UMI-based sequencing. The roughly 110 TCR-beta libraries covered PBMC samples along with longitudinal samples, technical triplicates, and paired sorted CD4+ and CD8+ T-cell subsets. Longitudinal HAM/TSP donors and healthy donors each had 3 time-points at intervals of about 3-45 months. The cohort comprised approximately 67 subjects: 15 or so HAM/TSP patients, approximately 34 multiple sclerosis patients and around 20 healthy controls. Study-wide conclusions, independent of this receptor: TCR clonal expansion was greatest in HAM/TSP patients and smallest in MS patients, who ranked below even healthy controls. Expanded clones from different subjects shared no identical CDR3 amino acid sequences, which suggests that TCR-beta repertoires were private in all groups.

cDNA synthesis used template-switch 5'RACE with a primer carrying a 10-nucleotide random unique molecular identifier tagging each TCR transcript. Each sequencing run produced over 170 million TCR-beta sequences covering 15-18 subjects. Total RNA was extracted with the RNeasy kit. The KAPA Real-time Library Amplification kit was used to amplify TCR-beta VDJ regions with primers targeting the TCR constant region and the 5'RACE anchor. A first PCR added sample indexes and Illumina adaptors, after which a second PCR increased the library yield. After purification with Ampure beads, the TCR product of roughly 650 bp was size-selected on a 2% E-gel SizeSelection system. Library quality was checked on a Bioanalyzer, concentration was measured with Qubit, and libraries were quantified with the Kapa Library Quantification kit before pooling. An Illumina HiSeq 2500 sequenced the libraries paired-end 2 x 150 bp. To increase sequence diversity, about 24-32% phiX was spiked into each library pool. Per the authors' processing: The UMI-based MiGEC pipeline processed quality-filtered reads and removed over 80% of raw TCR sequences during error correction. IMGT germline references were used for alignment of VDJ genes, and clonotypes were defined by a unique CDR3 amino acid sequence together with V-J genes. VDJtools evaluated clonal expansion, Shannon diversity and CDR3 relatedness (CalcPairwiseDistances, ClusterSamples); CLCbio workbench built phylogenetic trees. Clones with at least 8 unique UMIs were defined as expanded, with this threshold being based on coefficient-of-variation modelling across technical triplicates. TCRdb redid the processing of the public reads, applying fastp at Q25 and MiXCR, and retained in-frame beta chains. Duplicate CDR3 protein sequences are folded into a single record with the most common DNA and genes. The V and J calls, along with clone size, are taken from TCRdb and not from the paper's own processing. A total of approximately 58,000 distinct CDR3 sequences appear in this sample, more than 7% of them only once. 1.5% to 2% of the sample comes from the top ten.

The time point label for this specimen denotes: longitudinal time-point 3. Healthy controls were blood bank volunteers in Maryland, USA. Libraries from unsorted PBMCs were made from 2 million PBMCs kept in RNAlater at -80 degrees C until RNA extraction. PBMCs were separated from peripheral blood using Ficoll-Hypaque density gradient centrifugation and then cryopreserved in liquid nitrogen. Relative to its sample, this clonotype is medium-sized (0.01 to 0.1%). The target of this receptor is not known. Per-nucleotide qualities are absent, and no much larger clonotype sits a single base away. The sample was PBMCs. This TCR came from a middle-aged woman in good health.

The CDR3: CASSLDRAQETQYF. The DNA sequence is given as TGTGCCAGCAGTTTGGACAGAGCCCAAGAGACCCAGTACTTC. The sequence links TRBV12-3 or TRBV12-4 to TRBJ2-5; TRBD1 is a weak D gene call, 6 bases matching. V loses 3 bases, J loses 1 base, and the germline ends lie 9 bases apart. From the cysteine up to the phenylalanine, the CDR3 has a length of 14 residues. Of the read, only the CDR3 DNA is kept; its 42 bases are in frame from base 1.